These 26 T cell receptor beta chains were sequenced from one sample in a study of blood T cell repertoires in COVID-19. The assay was immunoSEQ multiplex PCR, and TCRdb's table has in-frame clones only and misses some. The table records roughly 150,000 clones, approximately 90% of them present only once. Source material: peripheral blood. These receptors came from a human donor in a cohort sampled during active COVID-19.

This chain joins TRBV6-2 or TRBV6-3 and TRBJ2-7; TRBD1 matches at 7 bases. This CDR3 region has 14 residues. Per the germline V gene, CDR1 is MNHEY and CDR2 is SVGEGT. With V trimmed by 5 bases and J by 4 bases, 8 bases remained unmatched. The DNA for the CDR3 is TGTGCCAGCAGTCTACAGGGGTTTTATTACGAGCAGTACTTC. Its protein is CASSLQGFYYEQYF.

The genes are TRBV9 and TRBJ1-6, with D unresolved. Trimming cost V 1 base and J 10 bases, with 15 bases left between them. The germline V gene has CDR1 SGDLS and CDR2 YYNGEE. This CDR3 is 15 amino acids long. In DNA form, the CDR3 reads TGTGCCAGCAGCGTACTGGACTCCGAAGGGTCACCCCTCCACTTT. It yields the protein CASSVLDSEGSPLHF.

V is TRBV30 and J is TRBJ2-3; 7 nucleotides match TRBD1. There are 15 residues in the CDR3. V trimming: 3 bases; J trimming: 0 bases; junction bases outside the gene matches: 6. Looked up from germline, CDR1 is GTSNPN and CDR2 is SVGIG (reference sequence). CDR3 sequence reads: CAWRAGQASTDTQYF. In nucleotides, the CDR3 is TGTGCCTGGAGAGCAGGACAGGCGAGCACAGATACGCAGTATTTT.

The gene calls are TRBV30 and TRBJ2-1, with a tentative D call TRBD2 (6 bases). Trimming took 5 bases from V and 1 from J, leaving 12 bases between them. Per the germline V gene, CDR1 is GTSNPN and CDR2 is SVGIG (reference sequence). This CDR3 has 14 residues. The CDR3 is CAWGRGMSYNEQFF. DNA of the CDR3: TGTGCCTGGGGACGGGGGATGTCCTACAATGAGCAGTTCTTC.

The chain links TRBV9 to TRBJ2-3; TRBD2 matches at 10 bases. The CDR3 runs to 15 residues. Losses at the gene ends were 3 bases for V and 3 bases for J; bases not matched to a gene: 4. The germline V gene encodes CDR1 SGDLS and CDR2 YYNGEE. The CDR3 sequence: CASSGSGGETDTQYF. CDR3 bases: TGTGCCAGCAGCGGAAGCGGGGGGGAGACAGATACGCAGTATTTT.

The V gene is TRBV2, the J gene TRBJ1-1, with TRBD1 as a possible D gene (6 bases). Germline assignment: CDR1 SNHLY and CDR2 FYNNEI. The V gene lost 6 bases and the J gene lost 4 bases, with 15 bases spanning the gap. CDR3 size: 14 residues. The CDR3 sequence: CASRVDRFGTEAFF. In DNA, the CDR3 is TGTGCCAGCAGGGTGGACAGATTCGGCACTGAAGCTTTCTTT. The whole variable domain, remainder taken from reference TRBV2 and TRBJ1-1, is EPEVTQTPSHQVTQMGQEVILRCVPISNHLYFYWYRQILGQKVEFLVSFYNNEISEKSEIFDDQFSVERPDGSNFTLKIRSTKLEDSAMYFCASRVDRFGTEAFFGQGTRLTVV.

The gene calls are TRBV7-2 and TRBJ1-1, with a possible D match to TRBD1 (5 bases). From germline, CDR1 is SGHTA and CDR2 FQGNSA. Trimming pared 5 bases from V and 1 base from J, leaving 11 bases between. This CDR3 is built from 14 residues. The CDR3 region is CASSPPQGNTEAFF. CDR3 DNA sequence: TGTGCCAGCAGCCCCCCCCAGGGGAACACTGAAGCTTTCTTT.

The chain joins TRBV18 to TRBJ2-3; TRBD2 agrees at 15 bases. The V segment lost 2 bases and the J segment 2 bases; nucleotides outside the gene matches: 5. The CDR3 loop spans 18 amino acids. The V gene's germline CDR1 is KGHSH and CDR2 LQKENI. CDR3 sequence reads: CASSPRTSGGAATDTQYF. The CDR3 coding sequence is TGTGCCAGCTCACCAAGGACTAGCGGGGGGGCCGCCACAGATACGCAGTATTTT.

This chain uses TRBV9 with TRBJ2-3; D gene ambiguous. The length of the CDR3 is 14 residues. CDR1 and CDR2 (germline): SGDLS, YYNGEE. The V end lost 0 bases, the J end lost 0 bases, and 5 bases lay between the germline ends. The CDR3 coding sequence is TGTGCCAGCAGCGTAGTGGGCAGCACAGATACGCAGTATTTT. Its translation: CASSVVGSTDTQYF.

The genes are TRBV12-3 or TRBV12-4 and TRBJ1-5; TRBD1 might be the D (5 bases). There are 13 residues in the CDR3. V was clipped by 3 bases and J by 7 bases, with 10 bases between them. As DNA, the CDR3 is TGTGCCAGCAGTTTCGGGGGAAGGCAGCCCCAGCATTTT. It translates to CASSFGGRQPQHF.

The V gene is TRBV6-6, the J gene TRBJ2-3; D unresolved. CDR1 and CDR2 (germline): MNHNY, SVGAGI (reference sequence). The length of the CDR3 is 11 residues. Trimming left V 5 bases short and J 4 bases short, with 4 bases between. CDR3 DNA: TGTGCCAGCAGTCCCTCAGATACGCAGTATTTT. Its protein product is CASSPSDTQYF.

V is TRBV4-3 and J is TRBJ2-7, with a weak D call TRBD2 (5 bases). This CDR3 has 15 amino acids. The V end was cut by 0 bases, the J end by 0 bases, with 9 bases between. The germline V gene has CDR1 LGHNA and CDR2 YSLEER. CDR3 region: CASSQDWRHSYEQYF. As DNA, the CDR3 is TGCGCCAGCAGCCAAGATTGGAGGCACTCCTACGAGCAGTACTTC.

The J gene is TRBJ2-1, the V gene TRBV12-3 or TRBV12-4; perhaps TRBD2 as D (5 bases). The CDR3 has 11 amino acids. Trimming pared 7 bases from V and 9 bases from J, leaving 10 bases between. CDR3 sequence: CASTLGVEQFF. The DNA of the CDR3 is TGTGCCAGCACCCTCGGGGTTGAGCAGTTCTTC.

The CDR3, as DNA: TGTGCCAGCAGCCCGACGGACAGGGAGGGCTACACCTTC. This gives the protein CASSPTDREGYTF. The chain has TRBV9 and TRBJ1-2; 8 bases agree with TRBD1. The CDR3 has 13 residues. After removal of 4 bases from V and 8 bases from J, the junction contained 7 bases not matched to a gene. Germline lookup yields CDR1 SGDLS and CDR2 YYNGEE.

V and J are TRBV27 and TRBJ2-2, with 7 positions matching TRBD1. Germline trimming cut 4 bases from V and 1 base from J; bases unmatched to any gene: 3. Germline lookup yields CDR1 MNHEY and CDR2 SMNVEV (reference sequence). The CDR3 is made up of 15 amino acids. The chain's CDR3 is CASSSRQGNTGELFF. In DNA form, the CDR3 reads TGTGCCAGCAGTTCCCGACAGGGGAACACCGGGGAGCTGTTTTTT.

With respect to this clone: This may come from a read error, since a much larger clone is one base off. The rearrangement uses TRBV19 and TRBJ1-2; 8 nucleotides line up with TRBD1. The V gene's germline CDR1 is LNHDA and CDR2 SQIVND (reference sequence). The CDR3 extends over 15 amino acids. CDR3 amino acids: CTSTLLGQGTYGYTF. CDR3 coding DNA: TGTACCAGTACCCTATTAGGACAGGGAACGTATGGCTACACCTTC.

This chain uses TRBV5-1 with TRBJ1-1, with 7 bases identical to TRBD1. V shed 3 bases and J 3 bases; nucleotides not matched to a gene: 5. CDR1 and CDR2 (germline): SGHRS, YFSETQ. The CDR3 contains 14 residues. DNA of the CDR3: TGCGCCAGCAGCTCCGACAGGGTTGACACTGAAGCTTTCTTT. As protein: CASSSDRVDTEAFF.

The chain recombines TRBV5-5 with TRBJ1-2, with unresolved D. Germline CDR1 and CDR2: SGHKS and YYEKEE (reference sequence). CDR3 length: 14 amino acids. V lost 0 bases to trimming and J lost 1 base, with 7 bases between them. CDR3 sequence: CASSLGHINYGYTF. CDR3 DNA sequence: TGTGCCAGCAGCTTGGGACATATTAACTATGGCTACACCTTC.

V and J are TRBV7-8 and TRBJ1-5, with 9 bases lining up with TRBD1. In germline, CDR1 is SGHVS, CDR2 FQNEAQ. The CDR3 runs to 17 residues. The ends lost 5 bases at V and 5 bases at J; junction bases unmatched: 13. CDR3 in DNA: TGTGCCAGCAGCCCTACCCGCTTGGGGACAGGGCATCAGCCCCAGCATTTT. Translated, it gives CASSPTRLGTGHQPQHF.

The V and J genes are TRBV2 and TRBJ1-5; the D gene is possibly TRBD1 (6 bases). The CDR3 loop spans 16 amino acids. Trimming removed 2 bases at V and 4 bases at J, with 15 bases between. Germline values: CDR1 SNHLY, CDR2 FYNNEI. For the CDR3, the DNA is TGTGCCAGCAGTGAATTAGGAACAGGGTTGAATCAGCCCCAGCATTTT. Protein sequence: CASSELGTGLNQPQHF.

Regarding this clone: This CDR3 is also generated by other DNA sequences in the sample. This chain uses TRBV9 with TRBJ2-5, with TRBD1 as a possible D gene (5 bases). V lost 0 bases, J lost 5 bases, and 5 bases lay in between. Germline V lookup: CDR1 SGDLS, CDR2 YYNGEE. The CDR3 has 12 residues. CDR3: CASSVGGETQYF. The CDR3, as DNA: TGTGCCAGCAGCGTAGGGGGCGAGACCCAGTACTTC.

This rearrangement joins TRBV7-8 to TRBJ1-1; perhaps TRBD1 as D (5 bases). Germline V gene lookup returns CDR1 SGHVS and CDR2 FQNEAQ. The CDR3 consists of 11 residues. V shed 5 bases and J shed 9 bases, with 10 bases lying between them. CDR3 amino acids: CASSRGHKAFF. Written as DNA, the CDR3 is TGTGCCAGCAGCCGAGGACACAAAGCTTTCTTT.

CDR3 loop: CATSASQTGIHEQYF. CDR3 DNA sequence: TGTGCCACCAGCGCTTCTCAAACAGGGATCCACGAGCAGTACTTC. The V and J genes are TRBV24-1 and TRBJ2-7; tentatively, D is TRBD1 (6 bases). Looked up from germline, CDR1 is KGHDR and CDR2 is SFDVKD. The CDR3 covers 15 residues. With 7 bases removed from V and 5 bases from J, the gap between germline ends came to 20 bases.

This clone has only a few counts. Distinct nucleotide sequences in the sample also encode this CDR3. The chain joins TRBV2 to TRBJ1-1; D perhaps matches TRBD1 (6 bases). Trimming removed 2 bases from V and 2 bases from J, with 9 bases in between. Germline values: CDR1 SNHLY, CDR2 FYNNEI. CDR3 size: 14 residues. Here the CDR3 reads CASSEIRGNTEAFF. The CDR3 coding sequence is TGTGCCAGCAGTGAAATCAGGGGCAACACTGAAGCTTTCTTT. The variable domain in full, with the rest retrieved from reference TRBV2 and TRBJ1-1, is EPEVTQTPSHQVTQMGQEVILRCVPISNHLYFYWYRQILGQKVEFLVSFYNNEISEKSEIFDDQFSVERPDGSNFTLKIRSTKLEDSAMYFCASSEIRGNTEAFFGQGTRLTVV.

The chain joins TRBV9 to TRBJ2-1; 9 bases map to TRBD1. The CDR3 length is 16 residues. Per germline, CDR1 SGDLS and CDR2 YYNGEE. Losses at the gene ends were 4 bases for V and 7 bases for J; bases not matched to a gene: 12. CDR3 loop: CASSFLTGQGSNEQFF. CDR3 DNA sequence: TGTGCCAGCAGCTTTCTCACCGGACAGGGGTCGAATGAGCAGTTCTTC.

The chain combines TRBV28 with TRBJ1-1; TRBD1 aligns across 7 bases. The CDR3 runs 15 residues. Trimming removed 2 bases from V and 1 base from J; junction bases left unmatched: 4. Looked up from germline, CDR1 is MDHEN and CDR2 is SYDVKM. The CDR3 DNA follows: TGTGCCAGCAGTTTACCAGGGGGTTGGAACACTGAAGCTTTCTTT. Translation gives CASSLPGGWNTEAFF. The full variable domain, rest sourced from reference TRBV28 and TRBJ1-1, is DVKVTQSSRYLVKRTGEKVFLECVQDMDHENMFWYRQDPGLGLRLIYFSYDVKMKEKGDIPEGYSVSREKKERFSLILESASTNQTSMYLCASSLPGGWNTEAFFGQGTRLTVV.